The 3 T cell receptor beta chains in this list originate from one sample, sequenced in a study of monozygotic twins with cystic fibrosis. Sequencing used immunoSEQ multiplex PCR; TCRdb keeps in-frame clones, though not all of them. The sample comprises fewer than 30,000 clones, about 96% of which are singletons, and 2.5% to 3% rests with the top ten. The sequencing sample was made of blood. Receptor source: a girl aged 2 to 9 with cystic fibrosis.

The chain couples TRBV7-8 to TRBJ1-2; 7 nucleotides align to TRBD1. From germline, CDR1 is SGHVS and CDR2 FQNEAQ. V gave up 5 bases and J gave up 5 bases; unmatched junction bases: 11. This CDR3 contains 15 residues. CDR3 loop: CASSPYVDRVYGYTF. The CDR3 coding sequence is TGTGCCAGCAGCCCGTACGTTGACAGGGTTTATGGCTACACCTTC.

CDR3 sequence (DNA): TGCGCCAGCAGTCATTCGGGACGAGACTTCCCCAATGAGCAGTTCTTC. This gives the protein CASSHSGRDFPNEQFF. The rearrangement uses TRBV23-1 and TRBJ2-1, with D perhaps given as TRBD1 or TRBD2 (5 bases each). TRBV23-1 is designated an ORF whose function remains uncertain. V lost 3 bases and J lost 6, with 18 bases in between. The CDR3 consists of 16 residues.

The chain combines TRBV19 with TRBJ1-2; the D is unclear. Trimming removed 5 bases at V and 2 bases at J, with 21 bases between. This CDR3 contains 17 residues. Germline V CDR1 and CDR2: LNHDA, SQIVND (reference sequence). DNA of the CDR3: TGTGCCAGTAGTCCCGAACTGGGCTCCCTCTCAAACTATGGCTACACCTTC. Residues: CASSPELGSLSNYGYTF.